This note documents a single TCR beta chain sequence. Authors' data handling: It was from reference gene primer amplification that nucleated cell counts were estimated. Sequencing used immunoSEQ multiplex PCR; TCRdb keeps in-frame clones, though not all of them. Clonal size and the V and J genes are those of that table, whereas D and trimming came from the DNA. The table lists 300,000 to 450,000 clones, 88% of them singletons, with approximately 1.2% in the top ten. The sample belongs to a study of blood T cell repertoires in COVID-19. This receptor was identified in a woman aged 18-30 years who had recovered from COVID-19. The specimen was PBMCs or T cells enriched from blood (not recorded which).

CDR3 sequence (DNA): TGTGGGACTGGAGGCTACACCTTC. Its translation: CGTGGYTF. The chain couples TRBV6-1 to TRBJ1-2; no definite D call. The CDR3 covers 8 residues. Germline loops: CDR1 MNHNS, CDR2 SASEGT.